The 22 T cell receptor beta chains in this list originate from one sample, sequenced in a study of cytomegalovirus exposure and HLA in healthy donors. The study ran its PCR with 60 Vbeta and 13 Jbeta primers. Sequencing used immunoSEQ multiplex PCR; TCRdb keeps in-frame clones, though not all of them. The sample shows 85,000 to 100,000 clones, nearly 80% of them seen only once. The sequencing sample was made of PBMCs. These receptors all stem from a woman between 40 and 50 years old in good health and CMV-seropositive.

This clone showed up just once. The chain links TRBV7-2 to TRBJ2-5; D unclear. V was shortened by 1 base and J by 0 bases, with 9 bases between the two germline ends. Germline CDR1 reads SGHTA; CDR2 reads FQGNSA. This CDR3 has 15 residues. The chain's CDR3 is CASSLESRYQETQYF. CDR3 DNA sequence: TGTGCCAGCAGCTTAGAGTCTAGATACCAAGAGACCCAGTACTTC.

The chain links TRBV4-1 to TRBJ1-4, with D tentatively TRBD1 (6 bases). The CDR3 extends over 13 amino acids. V was cut by 3 bases and J by 8 bases, with 10 bases left in between. Germline CDR1 is MGHRA and CDR2 is YSYEKL. CDR3 in DNA: TGCGCCAGCAGCCACCCTGGGGGCGAAAAACTGTTTTTT. Its protein is CASSHPGGEKLFF.

In DNA, the CDR3 is TGCAGCGTTGTTGGGACAGTGGCCTACGAGCAGTACTTC. Translated, it gives CSVVGTVAYEQYF. V gene TRBV29-1 combines with J gene TRBJ2-7, with 7 nucleotides matching TRBD1. Germline V gene data show CDR1 as SQVTM and CDR2 as ANQGSEA. This CDR3 spans 13 amino acids. After removal of 4 bases from V and 2 bases from J, the junction contained 5 bases not matched to a gene.

This clone was found a few times. This sequence joins TRBV2 and TRBJ2-3, with a weak D call TRBD2 (6 bases). V was clipped by 4 bases and J by 2 bases, with 10 bases between them. This CDR3 has 14 residues. From germline, CDR1 is SNHLY and CDR2 FYNNEI. The chain's CDR3 is CASSAKGLTDTQYF. The CDR3 DNA reads TGTGCCAGCAGTGCGAAGGGACTCACAGATACGCAGTATTTT.

This rearrangement joins TRBV19 to TRBJ1-2; a weak D match, TRBD1 (5 bases). This CDR3 is built from 13 residues. Looked up from germline, CDR1 is LNHDA and CDR2 is SQIVND (reference sequence). V lost 3 bases and J 7 bases, leaving 12 bases between the germline ends. Here the CDR3 DNA reads TGTGCCAGTAGTATTAGGGGCGGCGTTGGCTACACCTTC. Its protein is CASSIRGGVGYTF.

This chain links TRBV6-1 with TRBJ1-2, with a tentative D call TRBD1 (5 bases). Germline lookup yields CDR1 MNHNS and CDR2 SASEGT. The CDR3 has 13 residues. V was cut by 2 bases and J by 8 bases, with 12 bases left in between. CDR3 nucleotide sequence: TGTGCCAGCAGTGAATGGTCAGGGCGAGGCTACACCTTC. It translates to CASSEWSGRGYTF.

A few counts support this clone. The V and J genes are TRBV2 and TRBJ1-2, with 7 bases aligning to TRBD1. CDR1 and CDR2 from the germline V gene are SNHLY and FYNNEI. J was trimmed by 4 bases and V by 6 bases; bases with no gene match: 2. The CDR3 length is 12 residues. The CDR3 DNA is TGTGCCAGCAGGGACAGGTTCTATGGCTACACCTTC. Amino acids: CASRDRFYGYTF. Using reference TRBV2 and TRBJ1-2 for the parts outside the CDR3, the full variable domain is EPEVTQTPSHQVTQMGQEVILRCVPISNHLYFYWYRQILGQKVEFLVSFYNNEISEKSEIFDDQFSVERPDGSNFTLKIRSTKLEDSAMYFCASRDRFYGYTFGSGTRLTVV.

This clone appeared once. The V and J genes are TRBV6-1 and TRBJ2-1; D is perhaps TRBD2 (6 bases). CDR1 and CDR2 from the germline V gene are MNHNS and SASEGT. With 8 bases removed from V and 3 bases from J, the gap between germline ends came to 17 bases. CDR3 length: 15 amino acids. The CDR3 region has the DNA TGTGCCAGCGGAGGGGCCGGGACGGGCTACAATGAGCAGTTCTTC. Translating it yields CASGGAGTGYNEQFF.

This chain links TRBV5-4 with TRBJ2-5; 9 positions agree with TRBD1. Trimming removed 4 bases from V and 2 bases from J; junction bases left unmatched: 3. Per germline, CDR1 SGHNT and CDR2 YYREEE (reference sequence). The CDR3 contains 14 residues. CDR3 DNA: TGTGCCAGCAGCAGGGACAGGGCACAAGAGACCCAGTACTTC. It encodes CASSRDRAQETQYF.

This clone was detected a few times. The chain couples TRBV19 to TRBJ2-7, with a tentative D call TRBD2 (5 bases). Trimming left V 6 bases short and J 7 bases short, with 13 bases between. Germline V lookup: CDR1 LNHDA, CDR2 SQIVND (reference sequence). This CDR3 has 12 residues. The CDR3 coding sequence is TGTGCCAGTAGCCCAAGGAGCGGAGAGCAGTACTTC. Translating gives CASSPRSGEQYF.

This clone was seen a few times. The junction does not match germline at one end; this may be a read error. The chain has TRBV2 and TRBJ2-5; TRBD2 is a possible D gene (6 bases). TRBJ2-7 explains the end of the DNA better; the J call may be wrong. The germline gives CDR1 SNHLY, CDR2 FYNNEI. The CDR3 has 14 residues. DNA of the CDR3: TGTGCCAGCTTCCCCGGGAGCGGGTCCTCCGAGCAGTACTTC. This encodes CASFPGSGSSEQYF.

This clone was seen only once. V is TRBV19 and J is TRBJ1-1; no reliable D call. Germline loops: CDR1 LNHDA, CDR2 SQIVND (reference sequence). This CDR3 has 13 residues. Trimming pared 6 bases from V and 3 bases from J, leaving 11 bases between. The CDR3 region has the DNA TGTGCCAGTAGCCTCCCCCCCCACACTGAAGCTTTCTTT. The encoded protein is CASSLPPHTEAFF.

The J gene is TRBJ2-3, the V gene TRBV10-3; 11 bases are a match to TRBD2. The CDR3 sequence is 18 residues long. Germline trimming cut 4 bases from V and 0 bases from J; bases unmatched to any gene: 9. CDR1 and CDR2 (germline): ENHRY, SYGVKD. CDR3 in DNA: TGTGCCATCAGTGGGGGACTAGCGGATAGATCTAGCACAGATACGCAGTATTTT. Translating it yields CAISGGLADRSSTDTQYF.

V usage is TRBV10-2 and J usage is TRBJ1-1; D gene unclear. This CDR3 contains 14 residues. Between the trimmed V and J ends, which lost 3 bases and 1 base, there was a span of 9 bases. The V gene's germline CDR1 is WSHSY and CDR2 SAAADI. The CDR3 DNA sequence: TGCGCCAGCAGTGACCCGGCGGCGAACACTGAAGCTTTCTTT. Translating gives CASSDPAANTEAFF.

In this sample, this clone turned up once. The V and J genes are TRBV28 and TRBJ2-7; 13 bases are shared with TRBD2. This CDR3 is 15 amino acids long. The V gene's germline CDR1 is MDHEN and CDR2 SYDVKM. The V segment lost 6 bases and the J segment 7 bases; nucleotides outside the gene matches: 9. The CDR3 sequence is CASSRTSGSRREQYF. CDR3 nucleotides: TGTGCCAGCAGCCGGACTAGCGGGAGCCGTCGGGAGCAGTACTTC.

V usage is TRBV9 and J usage is TRBJ1-2; D is possibly TRBD1 (6 bases). This CDR3 region has 16 residues. Germline V gives CDR1 SGDLS, CDR2 YYNGEE. Trimming took 3 bases from V and 6 from J, leaving 21 bases between them. CDR3 amino acids: CASSATGLGGADGYTF. The CDR3 coding sequence is TGTGCCAGCAGCGCTACCGGCCTGGGGGGGGCGGATGGCTACACCTTC.

V gene TRBV29-1 combines with J gene TRBJ1-4, with a possible D match to TRBD1 (6 bases). Trimming took 6 bases from V and 8 from J, leaving 13 bases between them. CDR1 SQVTM and CDR2 ANQGSEA come from the germline V gene. CDR3 length: 12 amino acids. The CDR3 spells CSVSQQGEKLFF. The CDR3 DNA reads TGCAGCGTATCACAACAGGGAGAAAAACTGTTTTTT.

The J gene is TRBJ1-4, the V gene TRBV28; weak D call: TRBD1 (5 bases). Germline lookup yields CDR1 MDHEN and CDR2 SYDVKM. The CDR3 consists of 15 residues. The V gene lost 7 bases and the J gene lost 7 bases, with 19 bases spanning the gap. CDR3 bases: TGTGCCAGCAACGAGGGAGGGGCGGGAGGTGAAAAACTGTTTTTT. Protein product: CASNEGGAGGEKLFF.

J is TRBJ2-7 and V is TRBV11-2, with TRBD2 identical over 11 bases. Germline values: CDR1 SGHAT, CDR2 FQNNGV. This CDR3 region has 15 residues. With V trimmed by 5 bases and J by 0 bases, 3 bases remained unmatched. CDR3: CASSTTSGGSYEQYF. Written as DNA, the CDR3 is TGTGCCAGCAGCACAACTAGCGGGGGCTCCTACGAGCAGTACTTC.

This chain uses TRBV6-5 with TRBJ2-7, with 8 bases fitting TRBD1. From germline, CDR1 is MNHEY and CDR2 SVGAGI. The CDR3 is 15 residues long. V was pared by 4 bases and J by 2 bases, with 7 bases of the junction left unmatched. The CDR3 loop reads CASSFLQGAAYEQYF. For the CDR3, the DNA is TGTGCCAGCAGTTTCCTTCAGGGGGCGGCCTACGAGCAGTACTTC.

The genes are TRBV29-1 and TRBJ2-2, with D hard to call. Looked up from germline, CDR1 is SQVTM and CDR2 is ANQGSEA. The CDR3 extends over 13 amino acids. Trimming removed 6 bases from V and 4 bases from J, with 12 bases in between. DNA of the CDR3: TGCAGCGTCCTGGCAGGCGTCACCGGGGAGCTGTTTTTT. Amino acid sequence: CSVLAGVTGELFF.

Only a few counts were recorded for this clone. J is TRBJ1-5 and V is TRBV2; TRBD1 is a possible D gene (5 bases). The CDR3 covers 12 residues. Between the trimmed V and J ends, which lost 6 bases and 6 bases, there was a span of 9 bases. The germline V gene encodes CDR1 SNHLY and CDR2 FYNNEI. CDR3 residues: CASRGGGQPQHF. CDR3 nucleotides: TGTGCCAGCAGGGGCGGGGGTCAGCCCCAGCATTTT.